One and the same sample provided the 9 T cell receptor beta chains below, sequenced in a study of blood T cell repertoires in COVID-19. Measured with immunoSEQ multiplex PCR; TCRdb has only the in-frame clones, and not every one. The repertoire has about 280,000 clones, around 87% of them found once; the top ten carry 1.5% to 2%. The sequencing input was PBMCs or T cells enriched from blood (not recorded which). The receptors here all came from a woman under 30 with acute COVID-19.

The chain couples TRBV27 to TRBJ2-5; TRBD1 matches at 9 bases. V was clipped by 5 bases and J by 2 bases; unmatched bases: 9. Germline-derived CDR1 and CDR2 are MNHEY and SMNVEV (reference sequence). The CDR3 is 16 residues long. The CDR3 sequence is CASSTRTGDLQETQYF. DNA for the CDR3: TGTGCCAGCAGTACACGGACAGGGGATTTACAAGAGACCCAGTACTTC.

This clone was observed a single time. The chain joins TRBV5-4 to TRBJ2-7; D possibly corresponds to TRBD2 (6 bases). Trimming removed 1 base at V and 0 bases at J, with 17 bases between. Germline CDR1 and CDR2: SGHNT and YYREEE (reference sequence). CDR3 length: 17 amino acids. The chain's CDR3 is CASSLQILAQSSYEQYF. The CDR3, as DNA: TGTGCCAGCAGCTTGCAGATCCTAGCGCAGAGCTCCTACGAGCAGTACTTC.

The V call is TRBV28, the J call TRBJ2-7, with 9 positions matching TRBD1. J gave up 4 bases and V 10 bases, and 17 bases lay outside the gene matches. The CDR3 sequence is 16 residues long. Per the germline V gene, CDR1 is MDHEN and CDR2 is SYDVKM. This CDR3 is CATSRTGVLPGYEQYF. CDR3 in DNA: TGTGCCACCTCCCGGACAGGGGTACTCCCGGGTTACGAGCAGTACTTC.

V gene TRBV10-3 combines with J gene TRBJ2-1; TRBD1 matches at 9 bases. This CDR3 has 14 amino acids. From germline, CDR1 is ENHRY and CDR2 SYGVKD. J gave up 0 bases and V 11 bases, and 5 bases lay outside the gene matches. The chain's CDR3 is CAAKGQGSYNEQFF. For the CDR3, the DNA is TGTGCCGCAAAGGGACAGGGCTCCTACAATGAGCAGTTCTTC.

The chain is built from TRBV11-2 and TRBJ1-6, with a weak D call TRBD1 (5 bases). This CDR3 contains 18 residues. The ends were cut back, 1 base at V and 8 bases at J, with 21 bases in the middle. CDR1 and CDR2 from the germline V gene are SGHAT and FQNNGV. In DNA form, the CDR3 reads TGTGCCAGCAGCTTAGGCCCGCCGGGCACCTGGGGGGATTCACCCCTCCACTTT. Amino acids: CASSLGPPGTWGDSPLHF.

This chain connects TRBV7-2 to TRBJ2-1; 8 bases are a match to TRBD2. Germline values: CDR1 SGHTA, CDR2 FQGNSA. The CDR3 loop spans 15 amino acids. J gave up 2 bases and V 1 base, and 1 base lay outside the gene matches. CDR3 protein: CASSLEAGAYNEQFF. The CDR3 bases are TGTGCCAGCAGCTTAGAAGCGGGAGCCTACAATGAGCAGTTCTTC. Complete variable domain (other parts from reference TRBV7-2 and TRBJ2-1): GAGVSQSPSNKVTEKGKDVELRCDPISGHTALYWYRQSLGQGLEFLIYFQGNSAPDKSGLPSDRFSAERTGGSVSTLTIQRTQQEDSAVYLCASSLEAGAYNEQFFGPGTRLTVL.

The chain combines TRBV4-1 with TRBJ2-7; tentatively, D is TRBD2 (6 bases). The germline V gene has CDR1 MGHRA and CDR2 YSYEKL. Trimming took 0 bases from V and 2 from J, leaving 14 bases between them. The CDR3 has 16 amino acids. For the CDR3, the DNA is TGCGCCAGCAGCCAAGATCGGGCGGGGTTTACCTACGAGCAGTACTTC. Protein sequence: CASSQDRAGFTYEQYF.

The chain carries TRBV21-1 and TRBJ2-7; the D segment call TRBD1 is taken from the table without a DNA check. TRBV21-1 is a pseudogene segment. This CDR3 is built from 17 residues. The CDR3 sequence: CASSNVPPTGPTRWQYF. The CDR3 DNA reads TGTGCCAGCAGCAACGTACCTCCGACAGGTCCCACCCGGTGGCAGTACTTC.

The V and J genes are TRBV6-1 and TRBJ1-2; TRBD1 might be the D (5 bases). The CDR3 has 15 amino acids. V lost 3 bases to trimming and J lost 8 bases, with 19 bases between them. Germline CDR1 reads MNHNS; CDR2 reads SASEGT. CDR3 protein: CASSDNSQGVGGYTF. CDR3 nucleotide sequence: TGTGCCAGCAGTGATAATAGTCAGGGTGTGGGGGGCTACACCTTC.